Described below is a single TCR beta chain sequence and its context. Its antigen is unidentified. This sample was included in a study of cytomegalovirus exposure and HLA in healthy donors. Study overall: Later analysis reported that the roughly 120 validation repertoires shared the platform of the approximately 620 first-cohort repertoires.

Separate from the approximately 600-subject first cohort was the approximately 130-subject validation cohort, to which the donors belonged. V was pared by 10 bases and J by 6 bases, with 15 bases between. Germline CDR1 reads MNHEY; CDR2 reads SMNVEV (reference sequence). CDR3 length: 12 residues. Here immunoSEQ multiplex PCR was the method, and the copy in TCRdb shows in-frame clones only, minus some. The repertoire holds roughly 56,000 clones, with more than 80% as singletons. Study results and limitations: A few CMV-associated chains were confirmed in vitro to be specific for CMV antigens. Both high specificity and high sensitivity reportedly marked the classifier's diagnosis of cytomegalovirus status.

The TCR was taken from a man aged 18 to 35 in good health and CMV-seronegative. The chain has TRBV27 and TRBJ1-2; unclear D gene. The specimen was PBMCs. CDR3 sequence reads: CATRSLLNGYTF. CDR3 DNA sequence: TGTGCCACCCGGTCGCTACTTAATGGCTACACCTTC.